This TCR beta chain was captured by sequencing in a study of regulatory T cells in long-lasting Graves disease. Arm-PCR with iRepertoire HTBI primers amplified the CDR3 regions for these TCR beta libraries. TCRdb ran MiXCR on the multiplex PCR reads and lists one entry per CDR3 protein. The sample has 400,000 to 500,000 distinct CDR3 sequences; 22% are singletons. Documented time point: persistent/refractory GD, antithyroid drugs over 5 years with positive TRAb. From PBMCs, RNA was extracted and then used to make the TCR library. This clonotype was obtained from a female donor with Graves disease. The specimen was peripheral blood mononuclear cells (PBMCs), collected when the disease was refractory, from a patient treated with antithyroid drugs.

This chain's CDR3 is CASSLGTRGNEQFF. The CDR3 coding sequence is TGTGCCAGCAGTTTAGGGACTAGGGGAAATGAGCAGTTCTTC. The rearrangement joins TRBV12-3 or TRBV12-4 to TRBJ2-1; the match to TRBD2 covers 7 bases. This CDR3 is built from 14 residues. V was pared by 1 base and J by 7 bases, with 4 bases of the junction left unmatched.